This T cell receptor (beta chain) derives from a study of control samples from healthy donors and cancer patients (dated by TCRdb to 2020 to 2022). Of note for this clone: Its antigen is unknown. Base qualities are not at hand, and no much larger clone is one base apart.

The library was made by the immunoSEQ multiplex PCR assay. TCRdb re-hosts the immuneACCESS table, in-frame sequences only. Its copies lack some clones; in the studies checked, an unresolved V gene accounts for under half of them, and the cause for the rest is not known. The sample table lists roughly 170,000 clones, approximately 92% of them with a count of one. The ten largest account for over 1.3% of the sample. Based on the germline V gene, the CDR1 and CDR2 sequences are LGHNT and FRNRAP. From cysteine to phenylalanine, the CDR3 is 13 amino acids long. The read is trimmed to its CDR3 DNA, 39 bases read in frame from base 1. The germline ends are 8 bases apart after V is trimmed by 1 base and J by 5 bases.

This TCR derives from a man aged 18 to 29 in good health. The chain uses TRBV12-5 and TRBJ2-5; the D segment is perhaps TRBD1 or TRBD2, each sharing 6 matched bases. The source material was blood. In nucleotide form, the sequence is TGTGCTAGTGGTTTGGCGGGGGCGGAGACCCAGTACTTC. Its protein is CASGLAGAETQYF.